These 3 T cell receptor beta chains originate from one sample sequenced in a study of vaccination and CD4 T cells after COVID-19. Their antigens remain unidentified. The treatment here: approximately 9-day PBMC culture with coronavirus spike peptide pools or control peptides (ViraFEST assay). At the Johns Hopkins FTIC core, DNA taken from cultured CD4+ T cells was sequenced by way of the Oncomine TCR Beta short-read assay. TCRdb redid the calling of the PCR reads with MiXCR, one entry per CDR3 protein. The sample includes approximately 15,000 distinct CDR3 sequences, 57% of them seen just once. The specimen sequenced was CD4+ T cells from blood, cultured in vitro. Every receptor here comes from a human donor who had recovered from COVID-19.

This clonotype was recorded a few times. The genes are TRBV20-1 and TRBJ2-4; possible D gene TRBD2, 5 bases. CDR1 DFQATT and CDR2 SNEGSKA come from the germline V gene (reference sequence). This CDR3 has 14 amino acids. Deletions cut 5 bases from V and 3 bases from J, with 14 bases between. The CDR3 nucleotides are TGCAGTGCTGGCTCTCCCGGGAACAAAAACATTCAGTACTTC. Translated, it gives CSAGSPGNKNIQYF.

Only a few counts were recorded for this clonotype. The V call is TRBV28, the J call TRBJ1-1; D is ambiguous. The CDR3 has 12 amino acids. Trimming cost V 8 bases and J 9 bases, with 16 bases left between them. Per the germline V gene, CDR1 is MDHEN and CDR2 is SYDVKM. The chain's CDR3 is CASALEGVQAFF. The DNA of the CDR3 is TGTGCCAGCGCTCTGGAGGGTGTACAAGCTTTCTTT.

This chain connects TRBV29-1 to TRBJ2-3; D not certain. Trimming removed 8 bases at V and 2 bases at J, with 5 bases between. The germline V gene has CDR1 SQVTM and CDR2 ANQGSEA. The CDR3 spans 10 residues. CDR3 nucleotides: TGCAGCACTAACACAGATACGCAGTATTTT. Its protein product is CSTNTDTQYF.